This T cell receptor beta chain was recovered during a study of vaccination and CD4 T cells after COVID-19. Overall study context: PCR on nasal swabs identified SARS-CoV-2 in convalescent patients, of whom roughly nine were mild and one severe. Following dose two, a median approximately 72 days (range 14 to 241) passed before post-vaccine samples were taken. Findings and limits, study-wide: The appearance of a median approximately 84% of reactive clones in convalescent patients occurred only post-vaccination.

Treatment defined: roughly 10-day PBMC culture with coronavirus spike peptide pools or control peptides (ViraFEST assay). Positive PCR dates spanned March to December 2020, predating US Alpha, Beta and Delta variants. The CDR3 is 13 residues long. Looked up from germline, CDR1 is KGHDR and CDR2 is SFDVKD. V shed 3 bases and J shed 1 base, with 5 bases lying between them. The Oncomine TCR Beta short-read assay sequenced DNA from cultured CD4+ T cells. TCRdb reanalysed the PCR reads using MiXCR and keeps one entry per CDR3 protein. The table shows 6,500 to 8,500 distinct CDR3 sequences, with 65% occurring only once. Note on this clonotype: The target antigen is unknown.

Sequenced input: CD4+ T cells from blood, cultured in vitro. V gene TRBV24-1 combines with J gene TRBJ1-1; D possibly corresponds to TRBD1 (5 bases). The TCR originated in a human donor who had recovered from COVID-19. CDR3 nucleotides: TGTGCCACCAGTGATAGGGGGAACACTGAAGCTTTCTTT. It encodes CATSDRGNTEAFF.